Sequencing of this TCR beta chain was carried out in a study of blood T cell repertoires in COVID-19. Study-level information: Sources were T cells, B-cell-depleted T cells, or PBMCs; the material itself was cDNA or gDNA.

The CDR3 is made up of 15 amino acids. V lost 0 bases and J 7 bases, leaving 15 bases between the germline ends. Germline CDR1 is LGHNA and CDR2 is YSLEER. In the authors' workflow: Cell counts per sample came from amplifying reference gene primers. Sequencing used immunoSEQ multiplex PCR; TCRdb keeps in-frame clones, though not all of them. Clone size and V and J calls were adopted from that table, with D and trimming inferred from the DNA. The sample consists of 380,000 or so clones, over 75% of them appearing once. Those who participated ranged in age from roughly 18 to 89 years and resided in approximately 26 US areas. A single count supports this clone.

This TCR came from a woman in her thirties with acute COVID-19. The sample taken for sequencing was PBMCs or T cells enriched from blood (not recorded which). The chain has TRBV4-3 and TRBJ1-1; the D gene is possibly TRBD1 (6 bases). The chain's CDR3 is CASSQDPGGRGEAFF. The CDR3 bases are TGCGCCAGCAGCCAAGATCCGGGGGGGCGGGGTGAAGCTTTCTTT.